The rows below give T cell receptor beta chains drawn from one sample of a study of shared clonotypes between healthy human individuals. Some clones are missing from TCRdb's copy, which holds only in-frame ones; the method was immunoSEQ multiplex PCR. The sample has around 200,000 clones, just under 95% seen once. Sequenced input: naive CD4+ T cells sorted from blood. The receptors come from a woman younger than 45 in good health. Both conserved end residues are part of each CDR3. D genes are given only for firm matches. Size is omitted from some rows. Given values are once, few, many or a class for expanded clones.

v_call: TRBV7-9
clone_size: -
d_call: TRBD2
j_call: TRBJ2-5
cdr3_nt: TGTGCCAGCAGCTGGCTAGCGGGAGGTACCCAAGAGACCCAGTACTTC
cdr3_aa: CASSWLAGGTQETQYF

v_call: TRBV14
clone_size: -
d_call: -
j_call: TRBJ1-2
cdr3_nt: TGTGCCAGCAGCCGATTGACAGCCTCGGGGAGCTATGGCTACACCTTC
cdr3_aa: CASSRLTASGSYGYTF

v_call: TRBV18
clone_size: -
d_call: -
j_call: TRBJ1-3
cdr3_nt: TGTGCCAGCTCACGCAGGGGCCTCGGATACTCCGGAAACACCATATATTTT
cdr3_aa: CASSRRGLGYSGNTIYF

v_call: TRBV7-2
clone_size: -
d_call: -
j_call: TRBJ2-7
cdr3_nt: TGTGCCAGCAGCTTAGGAGAGGGCCCCACCTACGAGCAGTACTTC
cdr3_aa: CASSLGEGPTYEQYF

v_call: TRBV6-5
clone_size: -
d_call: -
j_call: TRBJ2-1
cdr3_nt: TGTGCCAGCAGTCCCCGGACACGTTTGAACAATGAGCAGTTCTTC
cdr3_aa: CASSPRTRLNNEQFF

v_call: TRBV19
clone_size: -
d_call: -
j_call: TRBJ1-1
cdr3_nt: TGTGCCAGTAGTCCTCGGCGGGAGAACACTGAAGCTTTCTTT
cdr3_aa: CASSPRRENTEAFF

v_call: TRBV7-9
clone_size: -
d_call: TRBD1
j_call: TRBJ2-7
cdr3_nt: TGTGCCAGCAGTCAGGAGACAGGGCCTTACGAGCAGTACTTC
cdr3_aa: CASSQETGPYEQYF

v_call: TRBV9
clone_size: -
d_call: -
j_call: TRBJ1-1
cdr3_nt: TGTGCCAGCAGCGAGGTGGGAGGGGTGAACACTGAAGCTTTCTTT
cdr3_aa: CASSEVGGVNTEAFF

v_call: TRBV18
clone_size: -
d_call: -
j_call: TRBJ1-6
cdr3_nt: TGTGCCAGCTCACCGACGCCTTTTAATTCACCCCTCCACTTT
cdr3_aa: CASSPTPFNSPLHF

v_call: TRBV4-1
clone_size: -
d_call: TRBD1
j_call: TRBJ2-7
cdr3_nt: TGCGCCAGCAGCCCGACAGGGGGCGCGGTAACAGGGTACGAGCAGTACTTC
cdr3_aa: CASSPTGGAVTGYEQYF

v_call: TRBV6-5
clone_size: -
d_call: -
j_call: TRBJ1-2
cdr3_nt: TGTGCCAGCAGTTACAGTGTCCGGGATTACTATGGCTACACCTTC
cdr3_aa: CASSYSVRDYYGYTF

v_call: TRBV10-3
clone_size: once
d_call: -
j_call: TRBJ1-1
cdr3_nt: TGTGCCATGGCTCAGGGCGTGGGCACTGAAGCTTTCTTT
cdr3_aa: CAMAQGVGTEAFF

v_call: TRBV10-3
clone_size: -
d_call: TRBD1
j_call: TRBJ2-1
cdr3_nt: TGTGCCATCAGTGAGCGGGCGGTTGGACAGGGGAATGAGCAGTTCTTC
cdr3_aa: CAISERAVGQGNEQFF

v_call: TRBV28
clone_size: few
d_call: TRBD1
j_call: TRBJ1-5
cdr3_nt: TGTGCCAGCAGGCCAACGTCAGGGGGCCAGCCCCAGCATTTT
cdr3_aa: CASRPTSGGQPQHF

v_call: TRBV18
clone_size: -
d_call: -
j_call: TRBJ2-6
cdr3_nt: TGTGCCAGCTCACCACGGCGGGACTCTGGGGCCAACGTCCTGACTTTC
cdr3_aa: CASSPRRDSGANVLTF

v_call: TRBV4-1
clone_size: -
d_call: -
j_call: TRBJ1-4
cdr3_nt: TGCGCCAGCAGCCAAGGTCTCGTAGGAGGGCCTAATGAAAAACTGTTTTTT
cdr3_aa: CASSQGLVGGPNEKLFF

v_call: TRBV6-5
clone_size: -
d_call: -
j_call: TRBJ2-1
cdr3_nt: TGTGCCAGCAGCCAAGCTGGACGATCCGGTGAGCAGTTCTTC
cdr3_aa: CASSQAGRSGEQFF

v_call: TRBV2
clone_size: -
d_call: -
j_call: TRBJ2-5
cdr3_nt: TGTGCCAGCAGTGAATGGGGGGCGGAGGAGACCCAGTACTTC
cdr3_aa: CASSEWGAEETQYF

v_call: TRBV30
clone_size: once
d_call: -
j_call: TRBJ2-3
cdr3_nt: TGTGCCTGGACGCGAGGGCCAGATACGCAGTATTTT
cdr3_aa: CAWTRGPDTQYF

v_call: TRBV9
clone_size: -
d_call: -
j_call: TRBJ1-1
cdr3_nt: TGTGCCAGCAGCGTAGCGCCCGTAGAGGACACTGAAGCTTTCTTT
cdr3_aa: CASSVAPVEDTEAFF

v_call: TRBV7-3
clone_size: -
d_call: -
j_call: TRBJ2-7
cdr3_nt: TGTGCCAGCAGCGCCCGACAGATCCACGAGCAGTACTTC
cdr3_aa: CASSARQIHEQYF

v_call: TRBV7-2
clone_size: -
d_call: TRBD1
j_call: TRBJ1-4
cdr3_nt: TGTGCCAGCAGCCGGGCAGGGGGTGAAAAACTGTTTTTT
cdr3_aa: CASSRAGGEKLFF

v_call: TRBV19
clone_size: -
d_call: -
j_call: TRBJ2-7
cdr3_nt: TGTGCCAGTAGTCAACCGGGGGTCTCCTACGAGCAGTACTTC
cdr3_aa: CASSQPGVSYEQYF

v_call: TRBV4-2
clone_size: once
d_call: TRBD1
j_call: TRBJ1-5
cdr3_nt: TGTGCCAGCAGCTTTGACAGGGGGCTACAGCCCCAGCATTTT
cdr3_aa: CASSFDRGLQPQHF

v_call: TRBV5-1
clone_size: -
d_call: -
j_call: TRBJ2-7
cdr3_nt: TGCGCCAGCAGCTTGTTTAGCCTAAGCTACGAGCAGTACTTC
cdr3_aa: CASSLFSLSYEQYF

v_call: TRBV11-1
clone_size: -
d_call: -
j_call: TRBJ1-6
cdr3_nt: TGTGCCAGCAGCCCCGGGCCGCGGATGAATTCACCCCTCCACTTT
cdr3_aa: CASSPGPRMNSPLHF

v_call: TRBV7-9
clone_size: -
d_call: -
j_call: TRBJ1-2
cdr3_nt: TGTGCCAGCAGCTCGGACGGGAGCTATGGCTACACCTTC
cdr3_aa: CASSSDGSYGYTF

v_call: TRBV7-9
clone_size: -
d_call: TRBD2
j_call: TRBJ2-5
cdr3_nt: TGTGCCAGCAGCCTCGGACTAGCGGGAGTTTTGGTAGAGACCCAGTACTTC
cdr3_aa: CASSLGLAGVLVETQYF

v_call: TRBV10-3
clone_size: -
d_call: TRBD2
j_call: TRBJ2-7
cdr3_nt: TGTGCCATCAGTGATCCCCTAGCGGGAGGGCTAGGCTACGAGCAGTACTTC
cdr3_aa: CAISDPLAGGLGYEQYF

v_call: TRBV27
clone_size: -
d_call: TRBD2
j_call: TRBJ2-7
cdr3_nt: TGTGCCAGCGGGACTAGCGGGAGTATTCCCTACGAGCAGTACTTC
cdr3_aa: CASGTSGSIPYEQYF

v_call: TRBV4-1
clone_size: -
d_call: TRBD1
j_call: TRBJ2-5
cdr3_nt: TGCGCCAGCAGCCAACAGACAGGGGGACAAGAGACCCAGTACTTC
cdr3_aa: CASSQQTGGQETQYF

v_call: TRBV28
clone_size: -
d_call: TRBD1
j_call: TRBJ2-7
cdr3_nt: TGTGCCAGCCTATCTTCCGGGACAGGGGAGGGGGAGCAGTACTTC
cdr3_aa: CASLSSGTGEGEQYF